The 5 T cell receptor beta chains reported below all come from one sample, sequenced in a study of cytomegalovirus exposure and HLA in healthy donors. In the PCR, 60 Vbeta and 13 Jbeta primers were used. The repertoire was sequenced with immunoSEQ multiplex PCR; TCRdb's copy has only in-frame clones and lacks some. Across 25,000 to 40,000 clones, the top ten clones capture under 4.5% of the sample. The sequenced material came from PBMCs. The receptors here all came from a man in his forties in good health and CMV-seronegative.

The chain recombines TRBV11-2 with TRBJ1-5, with 7 bases lining up with TRBD1. CDR1 is SGHAT and CDR2 is FQNNGV in the germline V gene. CDR3 length: 14 residues. J gave up 9 bases and V 1 base, and 6 bases lay outside the gene matches. CDR3 in amino acids: CASSLVGGTGPQHF. For the CDR3, the DNA is TGTGCCAGCAGCTTAGTAGGGGGCACGGGGCCCCAGCATTTT. The full variable domain, in which reference TRBV11-2 and TRBJ1-5 provide the parts outside the CDR3, is EAGVAQSPRYKIIEKRQSVAFWCNPISGHATLYWYQQILGQGPKLLIQFQNNGVVDDSQLPKDRFSAERLKGVDSTLKIQPAKLEDSAVYLCASSLVGGTGPQHFGDGTRLSIL.

This sequence joins TRBV7-9 and TRBJ1-2; D perhaps matches TRBD1 (5 bases). This CDR3 has 17 amino acids. The V gene's germline CDR1 is SEHNR and CDR2 FQNEAQ (reference sequence). The V and J ends lost 4 bases and 0 bases respectively, with 18 bases between them. CDR3 in DNA: TGTGCCAGCAGCTCTCGGACACAAGTAATTTCTAACTATGGCTACACCTTC. Its protein product is CASSSRTQVISNYGYTF.

V is TRBV5-1 and J is TRBJ2-3, with 11 bases that match TRBD1. Trimming at V came to 5 bases and at J to 4 bases, leaving 6 bases not matched to a gene. CDR3 length equals 15 residues. In germline, CDR1 is SGHRS, CDR2 YFSETQ. The CDR3 DNA reads as TGCGCCAGCAGTATTAAGGGACAGGGGGCAGATACGCAGTATTTT. Its protein is CASSIKGQGADTQYF. The full variable domain, completed using reference TRBV5-1 and TRBJ2-3, is KAGVTQTPRYLIKTRGQQVTLSCSPISGHRSVSWYQQTPGQGLQFLFEYFSETQRNKGNFPGRFSGRQFSNSRSEMNVSTLELGDSALYLCASSIKGQGADTQYFGPGTRLTVL.

The chain joins TRBV19 to TRBJ1-5; a possible D gene is TRBD1 (5 bases). The CDR3 consists of 12 residues. Trimming removed 9 bases from V and 5 bases from J, with 11 bases in between. Germline lookup yields CDR1 LNHDA and CDR2 SQIVND (reference sequence). The CDR3 coding sequence is TGTGCCAGCAGGGAGCGGGATCAGCCCCAGCATTTT. It yields the protein CASRERDQPQHF.

The rearrangement joins TRBV4-3 to TRBJ1-1; a weak D match, TRBD1 (5 bases). Germline V gives CDR1 LGHNA, CDR2 YSLEER. Deletions cut 0 bases from V and 11 bases from J, with 16 bases between. The CDR3 has 14 residues. The CDR3 region has the DNA TGCGCCAGCAGCCAAGATTGGGGGGGAGGGGAGGCTTTCTTT. It yields the protein CASSQDWGGGEAFF.